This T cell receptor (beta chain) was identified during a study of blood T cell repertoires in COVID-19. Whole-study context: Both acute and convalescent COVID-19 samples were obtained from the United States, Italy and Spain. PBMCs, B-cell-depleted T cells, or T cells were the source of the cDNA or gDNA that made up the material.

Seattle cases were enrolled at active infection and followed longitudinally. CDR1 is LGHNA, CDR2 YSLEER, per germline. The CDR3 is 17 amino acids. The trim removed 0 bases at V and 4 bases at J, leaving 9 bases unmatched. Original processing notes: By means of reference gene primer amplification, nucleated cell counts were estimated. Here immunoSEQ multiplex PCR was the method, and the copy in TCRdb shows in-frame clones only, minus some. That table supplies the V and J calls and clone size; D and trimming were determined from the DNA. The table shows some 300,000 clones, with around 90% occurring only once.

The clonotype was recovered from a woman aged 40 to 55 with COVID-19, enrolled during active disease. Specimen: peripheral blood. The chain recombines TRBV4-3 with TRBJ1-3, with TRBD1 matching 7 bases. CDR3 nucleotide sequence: TGCGCCAGCAGCCAAGACTCAACAGGGGCTAGCGGAAACACCATATATTTT. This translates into CASSQDSTGASGNTIYF.